The 6 T cell receptor beta chains given below trace back to one sample, sequenced in a study of identical twins (dated by TCRdb to about 2016). Libraries came from 5' RACE. Instrument on record: Illumina HiSeq 2000. TCRdb trimmed public reads at Q25 via fastp, called clones via MiXCR and kept in-frame beta chains. Every entry covers one CDR3 protein and lists the most common genes and DNA from its rows. Here the sample has hundreds of thousands of distinct CDR3 sequences; more than 6.5% occur a single time. Approximately 0.89% of the sample goes to the ten largest clones. This same sample was also taken into another study, of yellow fever vaccine responses in identical twins.

The source material was PBMCs. The receptor set was obtained from a woman aged 18-29 years in good health.

The chain joins TRBV7-9 to TRBJ1-2; unclear D gene. V was trimmed by 3 bases and J by 7 bases, leaving 9 bases between them. The germline CDR1 and CDR2 sequences are SEHNR and FQNEAQ (reference sequence). The CDR3 spans 12 residues. The CDR3, as DNA: TGTGCCAGCAGCTTGTTGACGGCTGGCTACACCTTC. Amino acid sequence: CASSLLTAGYTF.

This clonotype was detected only a few times. The CDR3 DNA reads TGTGCCAGCAGCCGAAAAGGGGGGGCAAGCACAGATACGCAGTATTTT. Amino acid sequence: CASSRKGGASTDTQYF. This sequence joins TRBV7-3 and TRBJ2-3; TRBD2 might be the D (7 bases). Germline CDR1 reads SGHTA; CDR2 reads FQGTGA. CDR3 length equals 16 residues. Trimming left V 5 bases short and J 0 bases short, with 15 bases between. Filled out from reference TRBV7-3 and TRBJ2-3, the complete variable domain reads GAGVSQTPSNKVTEKGKYVELRCDPISGHTALYWYRQSLGQGPEFLIYFQGTGAADDSGLPNDRFFAVRPEGSVSTLKIQRTERGDSAVYLCASSRKGGASTDTQYFGPGTRLTVL.

The sample holds many counts of this clonotype. The V call is TRBV28, the J call TRBJ2-3; D might be TRBD1 (6 bases). The germline V gene encodes CDR1 MDHEN and CDR2 SYDVKM. Trimming stripped 4 bases from V and 6 bases from J, with 11 bases between. CDR3 length equals 13 residues. CDR3 sequence reads: CASSSHRVDTQYF. DNA of the CDR3: TGTGCCAGCAGTTCCCACAGGGTCGATACGCAGTATTTT.

This clonotype was detected only a few times. The chain recombines TRBV15 with TRBJ2-5, with no clear D. V gave up 4 bases and J gave up 0 bases, with 12 bases separating them. Germline V CDR1 and CDR2: LNHNV, YYDKDF (reference sequence). CDR3 length: 15 amino acids. The CDR3 bases are TGTGCCACCAGCACATTACCGCAGTACCAAGAGACCCAGTACTTC. It codes for CATSTLPQYQETQYF.

This clonotype came up a few times. The chain uses TRBV10-3 and TRBJ2-7; unclear D gene. With 6 bases removed from V and 9 bases from J, the gap between germline ends came to 21 bases. The V gene's germline CDR1 is ENHRY and CDR2 SYGVKD. This CDR3 is 14 amino acids long. The CDR3 sequence is CAIRSAEVPTGQYF. CDR3 coding DNA: TGTGCCATCAGGTCGGCCGAGGTCCCTACGGGGCAGTACTTC.

The DNA of the CDR3 is TGCAGTGCCCGGGGGGGGGACCATAATTCACCCCTCCACTTT. Protein sequence: CSARGGDHNSPLHF. The chain combines TRBV20-1 with TRBJ1-6; perhaps TRBD1 as D (5 bases). In germline, CDR1 is DFQATT, CDR2 SNEGSKA (reference sequence). Trimming took off 6 bases at V and 5 bases at J, with 14 bases between the two ends. The CDR3 is 14 residues long.